This TCR beta chain was identified in a study of CD8+ T cells in alopecia areata. Overall study context: Those treated were given oral tofacitinib at 5 to 10 mg twice daily.

To note about this clone: Its antigen remains unidentified.

Study findings and constraints: Lesional tissue from the scalp (especially in alopecia totalis/universalis) showed higher clonality than normal scalp.

Extracted from the samples, RNA was reverse transcribed into cDNA to serve as the sequencing template. This table comes from immunoSEQ multiplex PCR, and its TCRdb copy is limited to in-frame clones, with some not included. The profile shows fewer than 250,000 clones, about two fifths of them singletons. Germline V lookup: CDR1 ENHRY, CDR2 SYGVKD. Trimming at V came to 7 bases and at J to 3 bases, leaving 3 bases not matched to a gene. This CDR3 spans 13 amino acids. Treatment denoted: oral pan-JAK inhibitor, 5-10 mg twice daily. Separation by sorting yielded CD4+ and CD8+ T cells from PBMCs. The receptor was derived from a human donor with alopecia areata. The sequences come from CD4+ T cells sorted from blood, collected at approximately week 30, from a patient treated with tofacitinib. The rearrangement links TRBV10-3 to TRBJ2-3; 8 nucleotides match TRBD2. The CDR3 region is CAINKRETDTQYF. DNA of the CDR3: TGTGCCATCAATAAGCGGGAGACAGATACGCAGTATTTT.